This T cell receptor beta chain is from a study of cytomegalovirus exposure and HLA in healthy donors. The study, taken as a whole, reports: Rarity marked most TCR sequences, yet some public TCRs occurred in many donors.

Trimming pared 8 bases from V and 3 bases from J, leaving 16 bases between. CDR1 and CDR2 from the germline V gene are MNHEY and SMNVEV (reference sequence). The CDR3 contains 15 residues. The data were produced by immunoSEQ multiplex PCR, yet TCRdb's version contains in-frame clones alone and is incomplete. The table lists 100,000 to 150,000 clones, over 85% of them singletons, with about 3.5% in the top ten. Turning to this clone: Its target is not known.

Sequences were obtained from PBMCs. The TCR was taken from a man aged 30 to 39 in good health and CMV-seronegative. J is TRBJ2-2 and V is TRBV27, with TRBD1 as a possible D gene (6 bases). The CDR3 sequence is CASRPTGSHTGELFF. DNA of the CDR3: TGTGCCAGCCGCCCGACAGGTTCTCACACCGGGGAGCTGTTTTTT.